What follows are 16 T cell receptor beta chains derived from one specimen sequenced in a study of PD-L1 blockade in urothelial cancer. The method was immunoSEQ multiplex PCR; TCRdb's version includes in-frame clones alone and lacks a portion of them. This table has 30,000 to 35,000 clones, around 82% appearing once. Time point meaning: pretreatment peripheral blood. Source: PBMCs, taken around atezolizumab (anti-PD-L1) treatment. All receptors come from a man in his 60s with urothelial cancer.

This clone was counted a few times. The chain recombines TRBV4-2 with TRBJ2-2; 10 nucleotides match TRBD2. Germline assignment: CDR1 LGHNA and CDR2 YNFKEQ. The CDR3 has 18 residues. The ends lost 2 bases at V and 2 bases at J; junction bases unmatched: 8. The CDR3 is CASSQKLLAGGNTGELFF. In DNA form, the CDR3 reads TGTGCCAGCAGCCAAAAGTTATTAGCGGGAGGAAACACCGGGGAGCTGTTTTTT.

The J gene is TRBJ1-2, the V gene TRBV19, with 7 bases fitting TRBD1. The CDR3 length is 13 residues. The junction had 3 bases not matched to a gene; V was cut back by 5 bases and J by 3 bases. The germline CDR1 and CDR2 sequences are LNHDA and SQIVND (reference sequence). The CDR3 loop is CASSETGDYGYTF. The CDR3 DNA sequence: TGTGCCAGTAGTGAAACAGGGGACTATGGCTACACCTTC.

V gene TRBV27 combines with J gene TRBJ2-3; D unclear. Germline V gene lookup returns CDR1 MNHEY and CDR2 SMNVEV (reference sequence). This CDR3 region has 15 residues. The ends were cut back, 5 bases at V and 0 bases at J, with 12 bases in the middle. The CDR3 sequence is CASSEVVTSTDTQYF. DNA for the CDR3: TGTGCCAGCAGTGAAGTGGTGACTAGCACAGATACGCAGTATTTT.

CDR3 residues: CASSFETSGVEQYF. In DNA form, the CDR3 reads TGTGCCAGCAGCTTCGAGACTAGCGGGGTCGAGCAGTACTTC. This sequence joins TRBV4-2 and TRBJ2-7, with 11 bases aligning to TRBD2. V shed 5 bases and J 6 bases; nucleotides not matched to a gene: 6. The CDR3 is 14 amino acids. Germline assignment: CDR1 LGHNA and CDR2 YNFKEQ.

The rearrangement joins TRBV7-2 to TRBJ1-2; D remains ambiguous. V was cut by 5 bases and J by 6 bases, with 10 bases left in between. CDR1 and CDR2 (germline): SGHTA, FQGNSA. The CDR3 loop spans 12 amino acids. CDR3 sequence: CASSPYSDGYTF. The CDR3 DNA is TGTGCCAGCAGCCCCTACAGTGATGGCTACACCTTC. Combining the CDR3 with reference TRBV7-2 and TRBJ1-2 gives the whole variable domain GAGVSQSPSNKVTEKGKDVELRCDPISGHTALYWYRQSLGQGLEFLIYFQGNSAPDKSGLPSDRFSAERTGGSVSTLTIQRTQQEDSAVYLCASSPYSDGYTFGSGTRLTVV.

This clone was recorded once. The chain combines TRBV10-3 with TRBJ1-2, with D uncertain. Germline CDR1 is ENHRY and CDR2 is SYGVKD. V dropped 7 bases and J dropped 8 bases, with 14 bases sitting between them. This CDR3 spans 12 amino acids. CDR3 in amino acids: CAIKVTPRGYTF. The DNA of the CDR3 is TGTGCCATCAAAGTCACCCCTAGGGGCTACACCTTC.

In nucleotides, the CDR3 is TGTGCCAGCAGCACCCGACAGGGAGACACTGAAGCTTTCTTT. It encodes CASSTRQGDTEAFF. This chain connects TRBV11-2 to TRBJ1-1; TRBD1 agrees at 7 bases. The CDR3 runs 14 residues. J lost 3 bases, V lost 5 bases, and 6 bases had no gene match. Germline lookup yields CDR1 SGHAT and CDR2 FQNNGV.

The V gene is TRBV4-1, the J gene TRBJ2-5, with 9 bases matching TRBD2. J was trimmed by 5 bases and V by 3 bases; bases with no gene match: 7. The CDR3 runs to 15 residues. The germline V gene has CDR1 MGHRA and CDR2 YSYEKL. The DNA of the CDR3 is TGCGCCAGCAGCCAGAGTAGCGGGAGTGGTGAGACCCAGTACTTC. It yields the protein CASSQSSGSGETQYF.

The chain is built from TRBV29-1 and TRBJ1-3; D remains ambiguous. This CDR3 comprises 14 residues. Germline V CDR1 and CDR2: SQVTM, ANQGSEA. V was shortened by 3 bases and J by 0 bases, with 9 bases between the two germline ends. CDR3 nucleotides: TGCAGCGTTGAGGGGAGGTACTCTGGAAACACCATATATTTT. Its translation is CSVEGRYSGNTIYF.

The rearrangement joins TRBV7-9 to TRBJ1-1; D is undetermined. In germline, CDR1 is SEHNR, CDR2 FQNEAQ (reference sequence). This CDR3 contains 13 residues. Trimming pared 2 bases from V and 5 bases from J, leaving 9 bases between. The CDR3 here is CASSLRGGTEAFF. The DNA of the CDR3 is TGTGCCAGCAGCTTACGTGGAGGGACTGAAGCTTTCTTT.

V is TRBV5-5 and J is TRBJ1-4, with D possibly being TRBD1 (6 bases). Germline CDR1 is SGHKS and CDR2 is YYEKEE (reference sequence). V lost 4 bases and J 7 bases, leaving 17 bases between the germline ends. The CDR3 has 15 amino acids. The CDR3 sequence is CASSDHRAGGEKLFF. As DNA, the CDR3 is TGTGCCAGCAGCGATCACAGGGCGGGGGGTGAAAAACTGTTTTTT.

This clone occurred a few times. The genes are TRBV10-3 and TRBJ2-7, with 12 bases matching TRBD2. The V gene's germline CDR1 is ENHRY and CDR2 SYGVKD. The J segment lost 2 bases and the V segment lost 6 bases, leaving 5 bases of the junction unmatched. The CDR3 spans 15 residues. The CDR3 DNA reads TGTGCCATCAGGGGGACTAGCGGGTTAACCTACGAGCAGTACTTC. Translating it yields CAIRGTSGLTYEQYF.

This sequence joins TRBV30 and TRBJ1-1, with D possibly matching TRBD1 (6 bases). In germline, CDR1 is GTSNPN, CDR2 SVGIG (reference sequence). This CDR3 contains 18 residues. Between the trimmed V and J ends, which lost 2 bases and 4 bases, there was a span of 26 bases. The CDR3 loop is CAWSPVGATGLGATEAFF. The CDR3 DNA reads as TGTGCCTGGAGTCCAGTGGGGGCCACAGGGCTGGGGGCCACTGAAGCTTTCTTT.

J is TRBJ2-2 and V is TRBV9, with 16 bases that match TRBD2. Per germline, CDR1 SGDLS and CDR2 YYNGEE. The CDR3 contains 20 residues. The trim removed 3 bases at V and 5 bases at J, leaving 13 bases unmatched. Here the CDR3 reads CASSEPSGLAGGPSTGELFF. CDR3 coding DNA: TGTGCCAGCAGCGAGCCCTCGGGACTAGCGGGAGGGCCATCAACCGGGGAGCTGTTTTTT.

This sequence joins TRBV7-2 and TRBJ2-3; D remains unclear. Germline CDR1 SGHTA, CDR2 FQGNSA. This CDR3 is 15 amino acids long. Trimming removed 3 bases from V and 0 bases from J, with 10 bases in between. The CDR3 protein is CASSLAAVSTDTQYF. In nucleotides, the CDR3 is TGTGCCAGCAGCTTGGCTGCGGTTAGCACAGATACGCAGTATTTT.

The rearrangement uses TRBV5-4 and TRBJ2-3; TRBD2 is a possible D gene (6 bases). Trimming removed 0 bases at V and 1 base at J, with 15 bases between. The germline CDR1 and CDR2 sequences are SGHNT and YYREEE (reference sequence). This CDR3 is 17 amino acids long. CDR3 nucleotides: TGTGCCAGCAGCTTGGTGGCGGGGACCGGTCGCACAGATACGCAGTATTTT. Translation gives CASSLVAGTGRTDTQYF.